These T cell receptor beta chains were read from a single sample in a study of cytomegalovirus exposure and HLA in healthy donors. Measured with immunoSEQ multiplex PCR; TCRdb has only the in-frame clones, and not every one. The sample includes 150,000 to 200,000 clones, approximately 78% of them seen just once. The sequencing sample was made of PBMCs. These receptors all come from a male donor in good health and CMV-seronegative. CDR3s include the opening cysteine and the closing phenylalanine or tryptophan. The order of the fields is J gene, V gene, CDR3 protein.

J gene: TRBJ1-1
V gene: TRBV7-9
CDR3 protein: CASSHRQTLNTEAFF

J gene: TRBJ2-1
V gene: TRBV7-3
CDR3 protein: CASSPVGGGISYNEQFF

J gene: TRBJ2-7
V gene: TRBV19
CDR3 protein: CASGPEDSRFYEQYF

J gene: TRBJ2-1
V gene: TRBV4-2
CDR3 protein: CASSQASGQGNEQFF

J gene: TRBJ2-7
V gene: TRBV4-1
CDR3 protein: CASSPTHTSKREQYF

J gene: TRBJ2-2
V gene: TRBV5-1
CDR3 protein: CASSTPGQGNTGELFF

J gene: TRBJ2-3
V gene: TRBV9
CDR3 protein: CASSVVPSGPTDTQYF

J gene: TRBJ1-5
V gene: TRBV15
CDR3 protein: CATSRDFVELYSNQPQHF

J gene: TRBJ2-3
V gene: TRBV18
CDR3 protein: CASSPRWESITDTQYF

J gene: TRBJ1-5
V gene: TRBV21-1
CDR3 protein: CASPTTGPYSNQPQHF

J gene: TRBJ1-2
V gene: TRBV6-4
CDR3 protein: CASSDPTGEGEGGWGYTF